The 32 T cell receptor beta chains reported below all come from one sample, sequenced in a study of shared clonotypes between healthy human individuals. The data were produced by immunoSEQ multiplex PCR, yet TCRdb's version contains in-frame clones alone and is incomplete. Counted here are fewer than 600,000 clones, around 79% occurring once; the ten biggest clones make up roughly 13%. What was sequenced was PBMCs. These receptors all come from a woman aged 40 to 49 in good health. Some clones in this sample may be carry-over from other donors' samples.

The chain joins TRBV7-7 to TRBJ2-3, with D tentatively TRBD2 (7 bases). This CDR3 spans 15 amino acids. Germline V gives CDR1 SSHAT, CDR2 FNYEAQ (reference sequence). V lost 5 bases and J lost 3, with 15 bases in between. The DNA for the CDR3 is TGTGCCAGCAGCCAAGAAGGGGGGGGTACAGATACGCAGTATTTT. Translation gives CASSQEGGGTDTQYF.

This clone was recorded a few times. The V and J genes are TRBV5-4 and TRBJ2-7; D tentatively reads TRBD1 or TRBD2 (6 bases each). The ends were cut back, 3 bases at V and 6 bases at J, with 13 bases in the middle. Germline V gene sequence: CDR1 SGHNT, CDR2 YYREEE (reference sequence). This CDR3 region has 13 residues. Here the CDR3 DNA reads TGTGCCAGCAGCTGGTCGGGGGACACCGAGCAGTACTTC. Protein: CASSWSGDTEQYF. Full variable domain (missing parts from reference TRBV5-4 and TRBJ2-7): ETGVTQSPTHLIKTRGQQVTLRCSSQSGHNTVSWYQQALGQGPQFIFQYYREEENGRGNFPPRFSGLQFPNYSSELNVNALELDDSALYLCASSWSGDTEQYFGPGTRLTVT.

The rearrangement links TRBV30 to TRBJ2-1, with D perhaps matching TRBD1 (5 bases). CDR1 and CDR2 from the germline V gene are GTSNPN and SVGIG (reference sequence). Trimming left V 0 bases short and J 10 bases short, with 7 bases between. The CDR3 length is 11 residues. Here the CDR3 reads CAWSVRTEQFF. The DNA of the CDR3 is TGTGCCTGGAGTGTAAGGACAGAGCAGTTCTTC.

CDR3 region: CASSAPRDPDDYGYTF. DNA of the CDR3: TGCGCCAGCAGTGCCCCCAGGGACCCAGATGACTATGGCTACACCTTC. The rearrangement joins TRBV10-2 to TRBJ1-2, with a weak D call TRBD1 (5 bases). Germline V lookup: CDR1 WSHSY, CDR2 SAAADI. The V end was cut by 4 bases, the J end by 3 bases, with 18 bases between. The CDR3 contains 16 residues.

CDR3 loop: CASSTLAGGWLDTQYF. Here the CDR3 DNA reads TGTGCCAGCAGCACACTAGCGGGAGGGTGGTTGGATACGCAGTATTTT. J is TRBJ2-3 and V is TRBV28; 13 nucleotides match TRBD2. This CDR3 is built from 16 residues. From germline, CDR1 is MDHEN and CDR2 SYDVKM. V lost 6 bases, J lost 6 bases, and 9 bases stayed unmatched.

V gene TRBV2 combines with J gene TRBJ2-2; D not resolved. With 5 bases removed from V and 1 base from J, the gap between germline ends came to 11 bases. The CDR3 is 15 amino acids. Germline CDR1 and CDR2: SNHLY and FYNNEI. Here the CDR3 reads CASSPALGNTGELFF. The CDR3 DNA is TGTGCCAGCAGTCCCGCCCTCGGGAACACCGGGGAGCTGTTTTTT.

The V and J genes are TRBV7-2 and TRBJ2-3, with 7 bases identical to TRBD1. This CDR3 has 17 residues. Trimming took 3 bases from V and 2 from J; bases not matched to a gene: 11. Looked up from germline, CDR1 is SGHTA and CDR2 is FQGNSA. In DNA, the CDR3 is TGTGCCAGCAGCTTGACCCGACAGGGCCCCTACACAGATACGCAGTATTTT. As protein: CASSLTRQGPYTDTQYF. The whole variable domain, filled in from reference TRBV7-2 and TRBJ2-3, reads GAGVSQSPSNKVTEKGKDVELRCDPISGHTALYWYRQSLGQGLEFLIYFQGNSAPDKSGLPSDRFSAERTGGSVSTLTIQRTQQEDSAVYLCASSLTRQGPYTDTQYFGPGTRLTVL.

The chain recombines TRBV6-4 with TRBJ1-2; TRBD1 matches 8 bases. Germline CDR1 MRHNA, CDR2 SNTAGT. The CDR3 spans 14 residues. V dropped 4 bases and J dropped 4; count of bases not matched to a gene: 5. CDR3 bases: TGTGCCAGCAGTGCGGACAGGGAGCGCTATGGCTACACCTTC. Translation: CASSADRERYGYTF.

This clone has more than one count but fewer than ten. This chain joins TRBV7-2 and TRBJ2-3; 7 bases agree with TRBD2. CDR3 size: 12 residues. The J segment lost 7 bases and the V segment lost 4 bases, leaving 2 bases of the junction unmatched. Germline CDR1 SGHTA, CDR2 FQGNSA. CDR3 sequence (DNA): TGTGCCAGCAGCTCCGGGGGGTATACGCAGTATTTT. Translated: CASSSGGYTQYF.

V and J are TRBV7-3 and TRBJ2-3; tentatively, D is TRBD1 (5 bases). Germline CDR1 and CDR2: SGHTA and FQGTGA. Trimming removed 5 bases from V and 4 bases from J, with 10 bases in between. This CDR3 is 13 amino acids long. The CDR3, as DNA: TGTGCCAGCAGCCCGCGACAGCCAGATACGCAGTATTTT. Amino acids: CASSPRQPDTQYF.

This CDR3 is CASSQPTDSTDTQYF. The CDR3, as DNA: TGCGCCAGCAGCCAACCGACAGATAGCACAGATACGCAGTATTTT. The J gene is TRBJ2-3, the V gene TRBV4-1, with D possibly being TRBD1 (5 bases). The CDR3 is 15 residues long. Germline lookup yields CDR1 MGHRA and CDR2 YSYEKL. V lost 2 bases and J lost 0, with 9 bases in between.

The CDR3 region has the DNA TGTGCCAGCAGTGAAGGACTAGCGGGGACAACCTACGAGCAGTACTTC. Translating it yields CASSEGLAGTTYEQYF. This chain links TRBV2 with TRBJ2-5; 11 bases are a match to TRBD2. The end of the DNA fits TRBJ2-7 better, so the J call may be wrong. CDR3 size: 16 residues. Per the germline V gene, CDR1 is SNHLY and CDR2 is FYNNEI.

This chain joins TRBV2 and TRBJ2-7, with TRBD2 as a possible D gene (5 bases). The CDR3 has 14 amino acids. Germline loops: CDR1 SNHLY, CDR2 FYNNEI. V shed 3 bases and J shed 3 bases, with 12 bases lying between them. The CDR3 DNA sequence: TGTGCCAGCAGTGAGCGACTACGAGACTACGAGCAGTACTTC. Translation gives CASSERLRDYEQYF.

The rearrangement uses TRBV5-6 and TRBJ1-5, with TRBD1 matching 7 bases. The CDR3 contains 14 residues. V lost 2 bases, J lost 2 bases, and 1 base stayed unmatched. Per germline, CDR1 SGHDT and CDR2 YYEEEE. The CDR3, as DNA: TGTGCCAGCAGCTTCAGGGGGGGCAATCAGCCCCAGCATTTT. Translation gives CASSFRGGNQPQHF.

Comment on this clone: Just one base apart from a much larger clone, this may be a read error. The same CDR3 arises from other DNA sequences in this sample as well. CDR3 DNA: TGTGCCAGCAGCTTGGCCGGGCGGTTCTACGAGCAGTACTTC. Amino acids: CASSLAGRFYEQYF. The rearrangement uses TRBV5-8 and TRBJ2-7; D gene unclear. Trimming cost V 0 bases and J 3 bases, with 10 bases left between them. The germline V gene encodes CDR1 SGHTS and CDR2 YDEGEE. This CDR3 contains 14 residues.

V and J are TRBV5-1 and TRBJ2-3, with no clear D. Germline CDR1 and CDR2: SGHRS and YFSETQ. Trimming left V 4 bases short and J 2 bases short, with 11 bases between. The CDR3 runs to 14 residues. The CDR3: CASSAKANTDTQYF. CDR3 nucleotides: TGCGCCAGCAGCGCCAAGGCTAACACAGATACGCAGTATTTT. Full variable domain (outside the CDR3, taken from reference TRBV5-1 and TRBJ2-3): KAGVTQTPRYLIKTRGQQVTLSCSPISGHRSVSWYQQTPGQGLQFLFEYFSETQRNKGNFPGRFSGRQFSNSRSEMNVSTLELGDSALYLCASSAKANTDTQYFGPGTRLTVL.

The chain couples TRBV28 to TRBJ2-2; D call uncertain. The CDR3 sequence is 17 residues long. The germline V and J ends were trimmed by 3 bases and 2 bases, with 16 bases remaining between them. Per the germline V gene, CDR1 is MDHEN and CDR2 is SYDVKM. The CDR3 DNA is TGTGCCAGCAGTTTCCGGCCTACCCTCGGCAACACCGGGGAGCTGTTTTTT. Translation gives CASSFRPTLGNTGELFF.

This chain connects TRBV2 to TRBJ2-3; D unresolved. Deletions cut 6 bases from V and 4 bases from J, with 8 bases between. The CDR3 consists of 12 residues. Germline-derived CDR1 and CDR2 are SNHLY and FYNNEI. In DNA form, the CDR3 reads TGTGCCAGCAGGGACCAGTCAGATACGCAGTATTTT. It is translated as CASRDQSDTQYF.

This clone was seen ten or more times. The V and J genes are TRBV2 and TRBJ2-5, with 8 bases fitting TRBD2. Germline loops: CDR1 SNHLY, CDR2 FYNNEI. V lost 6 bases to trimming and J lost 3 bases; unmatched junction nucleotides: 9. The CDR3 runs to 15 residues. CDR3 DNA sequence: TGTGCCAGCAGCGGCACTAGCGGAGCCAAAGAGACCCAGTACTTC. Amino acids: CASSGTSGAKETQYF.

Concerning this clone: This specimen includes other DNA sequences encoding the same CDR3. The CDR3 here is CASSLGGDYEQYF. The CDR3, as DNA: TGTGCCAGCAGTTTAGGAGGGGACTACGAGCAGTACTTC. The V gene is TRBV28, the J gene TRBJ2-7; the D gene is possibly TRBD2 (6 bases). The ends were cut back, 2 bases at V and 3 bases at J, with 8 bases in the middle. Germline CDR1 reads MDHEN; CDR2 reads SYDVKM. The CDR3 consists of 13 residues.

This clone was seen once. The V gene is TRBV7-6, the J gene TRBJ2-5, with D tentatively TRBD1 or TRBD2 (5 bases each). CDR1 is SGHVS and CDR2 is FNYEAQ in the germline V gene. The CDR3 loop spans 14 amino acids. The ends were cut back, 2 bases at V and 3 bases at J, with 10 bases in the middle. The DNA of the CDR3 is TGTGCCAGCAGCTTACTGGGACCCAAAGAGACCCAGTACTTC. Protein: CASSLLGPKETQYF.

As concerns this clone: This may arise from a read error, as a much more abundant clone is one base away. The rearrangement links TRBV29-1 to TRBJ1-1; D remains ambiguous. V lost 7 bases, J lost 1 base, and 19 bases lay in between. From germline, CDR1 is SQVTM and CDR2 ANQGSEA. The CDR3 contains 15 residues. This CDR3 reads CSADPPTRENTEAFF. Here the CDR3 DNA reads TGCAGCGCCGATCCTCCTACAAGAGAGAACACTGAAGCTTTCTTT. The whole variable domain, filled in from reference TRBV29-1 and TRBJ1-1, reads SAVISQKPSRDICQRGTSLTIQCQVDSQVTMMFWYRQQPGQSLTLIATANQGSEATYESGFVIDKFPISRPNLTFSTLTVSNMSPEDSSIYLCSADPPTRENTEAFFGQGTRLTVV.

This rearrangement joins TRBV30 to TRBJ2-4, with TRBD2 matching over 8 bases. This CDR3 region has 14 residues. Germline V CDR1 and CDR2: GTSNPN, SVGIG (reference sequence). V gave up 0 bases and J gave up 6 bases; unmatched junction bases: 4. The CDR3 sequence: CAWSVAGAGNIQYF. In nucleotides, the CDR3 is TGTGCCTGGAGTGTAGCGGGAGCAGGAAACATTCAGTACTTC.

The sample holds one count of this clone. J is TRBJ2-1 and V is TRBV6-4; 8 bases align to TRBD2. CDR3 length: 18 amino acids. The germline CDR1 and CDR2 sequences are MRHNA and SNTAGT. Trimming took 6 bases from V and 2 from J; bases not matched to a gene: 15. DNA of the CDR3: TGTGCCAGCAGCGCCGGGCTAAGACTAGCGCGACCCTACAATGAGCAGTTCTTC. Translation gives CASSAGLRLARPYNEQFF.

The chain uses TRBV9 and TRBJ2-1, with D hard to call. The CDR3 is 12 residues long. Trimming took off 0 bases at V and 4 bases at J, with 2 bases between the two ends. Germline CDR1 and CDR2: SGDLS and YYNGEE. The CDR3 sequence: CASSVAYNEQFF. CDR3 nucleotide sequence: TGTGCCAGCAGCGTAGCGTACAATGAGCAGTTCTTC.

The V call is TRBV4-2, the J call TRBJ1-2; D call uncertain. The CDR3 contains 15 residues. Germline-derived CDR1 and CDR2 are LGHNA and YNFKEQ. V was cut by 1 base and J by 4 bases, with 13 bases left in between. CDR3 DNA: TGTGCCAGCAGCCAAGGCAATTCAGGTTCCTATGGCTACACCTTC. Its translation is CASSQGNSGSYGYTF.

The chain employs TRBV7-3 and TRBJ2-2, with a weak D call TRBD2 (5 bases). Germline-derived CDR1 and CDR2 are SGHTA and FQGTGA. CDR3 size: 17 residues. Trimming cost V 5 bases and J 6 bases, with 22 bases left between them. The CDR3 region has the DNA TGTGCCAGCAGCCCGCGGATTAGCGCTCTCTCCGCCGGGGAGCTGTTTTTT. This codes for CASSPRISALSAGELFF.

CDR3 sequence (DNA): TGTGCCAGCAGTTACGCGGGAGAGGCGGGCACCGGGGAGCTGTTTTTT. This sequence encodes CASSYAGEAGTGELFF. The chain carries TRBV6-5 and TRBJ2-2, with TRBD2 matching over 7 bases. J was trimmed by 4 bases and V by 2 bases; bases with no gene match: 7. CDR3 length: 16 amino acids. Germline V CDR1 and CDR2: MNHEY, SVGAGI.

V usage is TRBV28 and J usage is TRBJ1-1; D uncertain. The CDR3 spans 13 residues. Per the germline V gene, CDR1 is MDHEN and CDR2 is SYDVKM. V shed 5 bases and J shed 1 base, with 8 bases lying between them. The CDR3 DNA sequence: TGTGCCAGCAGTGGGCCTAGGAACACTGAAGCTTTCTTT. It codes for CASSGPRNTEAFF.

This sequence joins TRBV2 and TRBJ2-2; a possible D gene is TRBD1 (7 bases). V dropped 7 bases and J dropped 6 bases, with 12 bases sitting between them. The germline V gene encodes CDR1 SNHLY and CDR2 FYNNEI. The length of the CDR3 is 13 residues. This chain's CDR3 is CASNSRGAGELFF. CDR3 DNA sequence: TGTGCCAGCAACTCCAGGGGGGCCGGGGAGCTGTTTTTT.

The V call is TRBV7-9, the J call TRBJ1-5, with a possible D match to TRBD1 (6 bases). CDR1 is SEHNR and CDR2 is FQNEAQ in the germline V gene (reference sequence). The CDR3 extends over 16 amino acids. V dropped 5 bases and J dropped 0 bases, with 14 bases sitting between them. The CDR3 region is CASSPYLDSSNQPQHF. In DNA form, the CDR3 reads TGTGCCAGCAGCCCATATCTGGACAGTAGCAATCAGCCCCAGCATTTT.

This sequence joins TRBV9 and TRBJ2-2, with 9 positions matching TRBD1. The germline V gene has CDR1 SGDLS and CDR2 YYNGEE. Trimming took 6 bases from V and 6 from J; bases not matched to a gene: 6. The CDR3 covers 14 residues. CDR3 loop: CASTGQGLAGELFF. The CDR3 bases are TGTGCCAGCACTGGACAGGGGTTGGCCGGGGAGCTGTTTTTT.